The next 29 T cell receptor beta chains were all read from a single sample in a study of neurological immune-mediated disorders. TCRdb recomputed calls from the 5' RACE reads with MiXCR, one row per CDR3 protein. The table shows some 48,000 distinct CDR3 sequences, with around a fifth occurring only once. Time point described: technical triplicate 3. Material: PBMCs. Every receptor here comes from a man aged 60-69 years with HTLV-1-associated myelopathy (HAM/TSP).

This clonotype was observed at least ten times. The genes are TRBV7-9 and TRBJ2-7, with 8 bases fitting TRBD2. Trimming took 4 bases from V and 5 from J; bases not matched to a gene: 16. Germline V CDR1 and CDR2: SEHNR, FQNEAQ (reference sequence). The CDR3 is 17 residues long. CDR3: CASSSGIGAGAHDEQYF. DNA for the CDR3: TGTGCCAGCAGCTCTGGTATTGGAGCGGGAGCCCACGACGAGCAGTACTTC.

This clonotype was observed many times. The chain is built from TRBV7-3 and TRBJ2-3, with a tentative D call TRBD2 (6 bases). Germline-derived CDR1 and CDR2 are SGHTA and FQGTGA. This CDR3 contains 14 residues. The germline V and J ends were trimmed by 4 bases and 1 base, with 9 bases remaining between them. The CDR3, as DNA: TGTGCCAGCAGCTCGGGACTTCGCACAGATACGCAGTATTTT. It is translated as CASSSGLRTDTQYF. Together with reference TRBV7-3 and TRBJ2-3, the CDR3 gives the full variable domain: GAGVSQTPSNKVTEKGKYVELRCDPISGHTALYWYRQSLGQGPEFLIYFQGTGAADDSGLPNDRFFAVRPEGSVSTLKIQRTERGDSAVYLCASSSGLRTDTQYFGPGTRLTVL.

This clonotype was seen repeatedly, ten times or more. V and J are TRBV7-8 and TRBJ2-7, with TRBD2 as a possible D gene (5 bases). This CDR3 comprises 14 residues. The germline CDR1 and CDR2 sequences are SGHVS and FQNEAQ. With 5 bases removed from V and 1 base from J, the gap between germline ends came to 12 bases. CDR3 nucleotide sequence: TGTGCCAGCAGCCGGGAAGAGGCATCCTACGAGCAGTACTTC. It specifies CASSREEASYEQYF.

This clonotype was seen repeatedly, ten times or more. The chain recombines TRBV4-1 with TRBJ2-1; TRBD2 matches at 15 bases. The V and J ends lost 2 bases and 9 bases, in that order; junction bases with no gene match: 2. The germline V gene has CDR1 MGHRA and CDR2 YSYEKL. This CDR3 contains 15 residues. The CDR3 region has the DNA TGCGCCAGCAGCCAACAGGGACTAGCGGGAGGTGAGCAGTTCTTC. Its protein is CASSQQGLAGGEQFF.

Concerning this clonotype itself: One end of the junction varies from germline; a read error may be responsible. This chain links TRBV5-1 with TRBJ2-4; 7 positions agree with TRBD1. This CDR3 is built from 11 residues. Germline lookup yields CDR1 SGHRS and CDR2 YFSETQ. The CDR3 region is CAISLGQLQYF. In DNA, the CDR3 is TGCGCCATCAGCTTGGGACAGCTTCAGTACTTC.

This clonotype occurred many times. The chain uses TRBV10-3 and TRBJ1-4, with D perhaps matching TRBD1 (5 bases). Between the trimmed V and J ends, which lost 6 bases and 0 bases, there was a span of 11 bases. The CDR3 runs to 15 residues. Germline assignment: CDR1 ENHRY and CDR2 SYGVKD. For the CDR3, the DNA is TGTGCCATCAGCATTTCAGGGTCAACTAATGAAAAACTGTTTTTT. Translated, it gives CAISISGSTNEKLFF.

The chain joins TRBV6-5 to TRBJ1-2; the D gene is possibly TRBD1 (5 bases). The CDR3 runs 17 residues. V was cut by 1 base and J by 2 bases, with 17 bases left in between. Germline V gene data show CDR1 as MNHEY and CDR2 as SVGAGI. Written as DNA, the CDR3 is TGTGCCAGCAGTTACTTGGGTGGCCTCGGGGGGAACTATGGCTACACCTTC. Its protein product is CASSYLGGLGGNYGYTF.

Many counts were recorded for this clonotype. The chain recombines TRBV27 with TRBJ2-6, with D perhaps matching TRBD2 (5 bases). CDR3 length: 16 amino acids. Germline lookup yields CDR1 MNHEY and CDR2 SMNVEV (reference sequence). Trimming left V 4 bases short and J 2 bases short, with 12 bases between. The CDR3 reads CASSWRGLAGANVLTF. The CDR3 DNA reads TGTGCCAGCAGTTGGAGAGGGTTGGCTGGGGCCAACGTCCTGACTTTC.

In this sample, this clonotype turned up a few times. Here the CDR3 DNA reads TGCAGCTCCTCGGTAACTAGCGGAAACACCGGGGAGCTGTTTTTT. This gives the protein CSSSVTSGNTGELFF. The chain couples TRBV29-1 to TRBJ2-2; 8 bases are a match to TRBD2. V shed 8 bases and J 2 bases; nucleotides not matched to a gene: 10. This CDR3 is built from 15 residues. The germline CDR1 and CDR2 sequences are SQVTM and ANQGSEA.

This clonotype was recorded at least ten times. CDR3 region: CASSQGTGNTIYF. The CDR3 DNA is TGTGCCAGCAGCCAAGGCACTGGAAACACCATATATTTT. The chain has TRBV3-1 and TRBJ1-3; no reliable D call. The CDR3 totals 13 residues. Trimming stripped 1 base from V and 2 bases from J, with 3 bases between. The germline CDR1 and CDR2 sequences are LGHDT and YNNKEL (reference sequence).

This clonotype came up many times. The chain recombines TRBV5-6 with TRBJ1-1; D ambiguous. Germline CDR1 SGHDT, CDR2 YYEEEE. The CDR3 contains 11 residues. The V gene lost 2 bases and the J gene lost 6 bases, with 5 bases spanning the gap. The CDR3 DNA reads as TGTGCCAGCAGCTTCCTGGCTGAAGCTTTCTTT. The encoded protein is CASSFLAEAFF.

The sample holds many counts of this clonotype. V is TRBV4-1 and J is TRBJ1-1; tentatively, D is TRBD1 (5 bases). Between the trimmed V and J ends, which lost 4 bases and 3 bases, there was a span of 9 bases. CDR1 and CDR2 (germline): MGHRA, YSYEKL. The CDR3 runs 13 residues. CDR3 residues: CASSRPGDTEAFF. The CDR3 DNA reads TGCGCCAGCAGCCGTCCGGGGGACACTGAAGCTTTCTTT.

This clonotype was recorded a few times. The CDR3 coding sequence is TGTGCCAGCAGCACCAAGGGGCGGTGGGAGGGCCTTTGGGGGAATGAGCAGTTCTTC. It encodes CASSTKGRWEGLWGNEQFF. This chain joins TRBV12-3 or TRBV12-4 and TRBJ2-1, with 7 nucleotides matching TRBD2. J gave up 7 bases and V 6 bases, and 24 bases lay outside the gene matches. The CDR3 runs 19 residues.

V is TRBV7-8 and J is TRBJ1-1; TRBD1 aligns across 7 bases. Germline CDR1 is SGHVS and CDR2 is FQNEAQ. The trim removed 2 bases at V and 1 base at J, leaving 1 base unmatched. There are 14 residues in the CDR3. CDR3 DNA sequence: TGTGCCAGCAGCTTATGGACAGGGAACACTGAAGCTTTCTTT. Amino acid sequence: CASSLWTGNTEAFF. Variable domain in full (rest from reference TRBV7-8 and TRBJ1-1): GAGVSQSPRYKVAKRGQDVALRCDPISGHVSLFWYQQALGQGPEFLTYFQNEAQLDKSGLPSDRFFAERPEGSVSTLKIQRTQQEDSAVYLCASSLWTGNTEAFFGQGTRLTVV.

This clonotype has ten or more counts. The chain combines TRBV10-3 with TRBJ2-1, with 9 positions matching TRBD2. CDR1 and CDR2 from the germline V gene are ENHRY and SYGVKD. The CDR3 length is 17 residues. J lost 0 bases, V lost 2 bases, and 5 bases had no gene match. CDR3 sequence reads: CAISETAGGPSYNEQFF. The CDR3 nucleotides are TGTGCCATCAGTGAGACGGCGGGAGGGCCCTCCTACAATGAGCAGTTCTTC.

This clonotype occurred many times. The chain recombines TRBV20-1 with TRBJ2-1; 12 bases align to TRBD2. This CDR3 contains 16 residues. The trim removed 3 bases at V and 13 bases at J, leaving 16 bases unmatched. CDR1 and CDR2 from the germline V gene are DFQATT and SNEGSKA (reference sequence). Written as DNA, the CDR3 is TGCAGTGCTAGTATCGGGACTAGCGGGCGCGCAAATTCCCAGTTCTTC. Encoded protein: CSASIGTSGRANSQFF.

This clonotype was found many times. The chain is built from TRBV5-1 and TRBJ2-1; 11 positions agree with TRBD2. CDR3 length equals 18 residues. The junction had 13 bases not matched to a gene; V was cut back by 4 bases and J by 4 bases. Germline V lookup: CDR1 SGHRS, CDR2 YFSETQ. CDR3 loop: CASSTLPPGTSGYNEQFF. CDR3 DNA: TGCGCCAGCAGCACGCTCCCCCCAGGGACTAGCGGTTACAATGAGCAGTTCTTC.

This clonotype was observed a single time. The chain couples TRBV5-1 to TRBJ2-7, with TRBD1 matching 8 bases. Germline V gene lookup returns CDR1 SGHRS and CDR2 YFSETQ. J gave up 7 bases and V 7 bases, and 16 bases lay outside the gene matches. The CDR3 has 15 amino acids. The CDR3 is CASSTQTGAVEEQYF. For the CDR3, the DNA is TGCGCCAGCTCAACACAGACAGGGGCGGTGGAGGAGCAGTACTTC.

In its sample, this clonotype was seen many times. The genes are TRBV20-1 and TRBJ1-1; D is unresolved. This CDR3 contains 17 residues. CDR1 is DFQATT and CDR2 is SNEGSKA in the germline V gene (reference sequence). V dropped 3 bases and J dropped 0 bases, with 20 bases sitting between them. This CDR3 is CSASPRPSLPMNTEAFF. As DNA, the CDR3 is TGCAGTGCTAGTCCCCGACCTTCGCTGCCTATGAACACTGAAGCTTTCTTT.

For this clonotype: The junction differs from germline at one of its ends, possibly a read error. The CDR3 protein is CATTGTSGRGTGVLFF. In DNA form, the CDR3 reads TGTGCCACCACCGGGACTAGCGGGAGGGGTACCGGGGTGCTGTTTTTT. This chain connects TRBV10-3 to TRBJ2-2; 16 bases are a match to TRBD2. Germline V gene data show CDR1 as ENHRY and CDR2 as SYGVKD. The CDR3 runs 16 residues.

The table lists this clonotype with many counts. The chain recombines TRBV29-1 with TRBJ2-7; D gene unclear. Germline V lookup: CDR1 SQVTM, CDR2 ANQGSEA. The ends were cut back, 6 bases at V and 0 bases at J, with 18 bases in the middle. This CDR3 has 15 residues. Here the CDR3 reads CSVPYSVSSSYEQYF. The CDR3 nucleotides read TGCAGCGTCCCCTACAGCGTGTCGAGCTCCTACGAGCAGTACTTC.

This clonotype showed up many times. The CDR3 DNA sequence: TGTGCCATCAGTGATTTGGCGGTAGGCTCCTACAATGAGCAGTTCTTC. Protein product: CAISDLAVGSYNEQFF. The chain recombines TRBV10-3 with TRBJ2-1, with D hard to call. The CDR3 has 16 residues. Trimming shortened V by 3 bases and J by 0 bases, and 12 bases separated the two germline ends. Germline V gene sequence: CDR1 ENHRY, CDR2 SYGVKD.

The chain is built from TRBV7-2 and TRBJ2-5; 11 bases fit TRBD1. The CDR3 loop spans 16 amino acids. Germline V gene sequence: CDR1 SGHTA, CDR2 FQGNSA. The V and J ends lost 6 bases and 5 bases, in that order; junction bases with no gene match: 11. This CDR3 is CASSRIGGQGVETQYF. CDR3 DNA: TGTGCCAGCAGTAGAATAGGGGGACAGGGGGTGGAGACCCAGTACTTC.

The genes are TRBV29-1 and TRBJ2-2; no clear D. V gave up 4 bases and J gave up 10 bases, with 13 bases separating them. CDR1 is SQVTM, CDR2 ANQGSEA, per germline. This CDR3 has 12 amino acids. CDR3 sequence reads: CSVGLGSSELFF. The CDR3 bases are TGCAGCGTTGGTCTTGGGTCCTCGGAGCTGTTTTTT.

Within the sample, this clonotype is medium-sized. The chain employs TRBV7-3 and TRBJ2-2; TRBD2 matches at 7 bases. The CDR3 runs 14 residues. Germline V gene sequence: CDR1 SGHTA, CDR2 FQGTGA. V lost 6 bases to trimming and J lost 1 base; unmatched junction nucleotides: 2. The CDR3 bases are TGTGCCAGCAGTCTAGCGGAGAACACCGGGGAGCTGTTTTTT. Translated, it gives CASSLAENTGELFF.

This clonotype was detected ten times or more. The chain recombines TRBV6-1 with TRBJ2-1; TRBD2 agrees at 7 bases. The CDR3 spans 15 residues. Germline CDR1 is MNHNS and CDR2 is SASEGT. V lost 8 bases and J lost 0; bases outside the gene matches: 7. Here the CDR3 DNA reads TGTGCCAGCGCGCTCCGCGGGAGCTCCTACAATGAGCAGTTCTTC. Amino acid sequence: CASALRGSSYNEQFF.

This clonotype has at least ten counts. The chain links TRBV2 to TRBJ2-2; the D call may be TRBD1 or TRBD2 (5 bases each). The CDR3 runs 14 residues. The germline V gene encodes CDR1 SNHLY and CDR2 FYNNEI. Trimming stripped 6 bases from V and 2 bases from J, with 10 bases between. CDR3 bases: TGTGCCAGCAGGACCGGGACCAACACCGGGGAGCTGTTTTTT. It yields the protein CASRTGTNTGELFF.

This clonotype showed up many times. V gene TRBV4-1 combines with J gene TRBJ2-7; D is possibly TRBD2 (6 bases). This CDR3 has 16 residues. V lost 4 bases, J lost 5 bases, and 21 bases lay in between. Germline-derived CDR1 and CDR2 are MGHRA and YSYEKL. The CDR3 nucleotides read TGCGCCAGCAGCCGGGGTTGGGACTCTCAGGACGACGAGCAGTACTTC. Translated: CASSRGWDSQDDEQYF.

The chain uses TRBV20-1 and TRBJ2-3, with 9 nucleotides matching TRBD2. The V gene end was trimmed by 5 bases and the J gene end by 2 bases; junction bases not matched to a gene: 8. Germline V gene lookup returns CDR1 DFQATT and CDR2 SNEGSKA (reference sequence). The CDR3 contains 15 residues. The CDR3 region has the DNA TGCAGTGCTTTGCCAGGACTAGCGATCACAGATACGCAGTATTTT. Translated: CSALPGLAITDTQYF.